This T cell receptor beta chain was profiled in a study of blood T cells in healthy people across ages (dated by TCRdb to between 2014 and 2017). Describing the broader study: Template switching captured roughly one uniquely barcoded TCR beta cDNA molecule per two T cells in model experiments. The study measured age-related changes in TCR beta repertoire diversity using deep sequencing normalized with unique cDNA molecular identifiers. The donors were divided into four age groups: young (average about 15 years), middle-aged (about 39), aged (about 60) and long-lived (about 80). Two additional independent replicas of 1 million unique cDNA reads from the same blood draw were analyzed for two donors (one aged 18 to 30 and one aged 80 or older). Paper-wide results and their limitations: Because donor CMV infection status was unknown, age-related changes in expanded clonotypes were potentially confounded. Observed TCR beta diversity correlated strongly with the percentage of naive T cells measured by flow cytometry. Bulk unsorted PBMC profiling prevented conclusive comparison of naive and antigen-experienced compartments. Observed TCR beta diversity per million T cells fell roughly linearly with age, and a significant reduction was already apparent by age around 44. The long-lived group showed more naive CD4+ T cells, fewer expanded clones and increased TCR diversity than the aged group, suggesting age selection. Estimates of total diversity based on one million sequenced T cells were regarded as lower bounds and as underestimates.

Systemically healthy Caucasian individuals from Russia, 35 to 50 in total and aged roughly 6 to 90 years, were included as donors. Each donor gave 8.5 to 10 milliliters of peripheral blood, collected into EDTA-treated Vacutainer tubes. Ficoll-Paque density-gradient centrifugation was used to isolate PBMCs, with at least 6.5 million per sample. Trizol reagent was used to extract total RNA from PBMCs, with at least 5.5 micrograms per sample. The percentages of naive CD45RAhigh/CD27high T cells were determined by flow cytometry on a PBMC aliquot from every donor. Libraries came from 5' RACE. The instrument given in TCRdb is Illumina HiSeq 2500. A second roughly 6 to 11 cycle PCR used a sample-barcoded 5' primer and a J-beta primer mix. A unique molecular identifier was introduced onto each TCR beta cDNA molecule by a template-switch 5' adaptor carrying 12 random nucleotides. Each sample yielded at least 2.5 million CDR3-containing paired-end reads. First-strand cDNA synthesis was performed from all RNA using the Mint cDNA synthesis kit, with priming by a TRBC-specific oligonucleotide. Following uracil-DNA glycosylase treatment, all cDNA underwent a first 18-cycle PCR with the universal primers M1SS and BC2_uni_R. The source study handled its data this way. Each sample was normalized by randomly selecting 1 million high-quality reads, each carrying a distinct molecular identifier. Reads with shared molecular identifiers were discarded instead of being binned into consensus sequences. CDR3 identification, clonotype clustering and error correction used MiTCR with a Q25 quality threshold and the strictest error-elimination algorithm. A nonparametric unseen species model with Euler transformation was used to estimate a lower bound on total TCR beta diversity. The public reads were reanalyzed by TCRdb: fastp trimming at Q25, MiXCR alignment, in-frame beta chains only. CDR3 protein sequences are deduplicated, and each keeps its most common genes and DNA. These V and J calls derive from TCRdb rather than the authors' analysis. Present in this sample are about 800,000 distinct CDR3 sequences, around a quarter of which were seen just once. The ten largest clones add up to 3% to 4% of the sample.

Sequences SGHTA (CDR1) and FQGNSA (CDR2) are obtained from the germline V gene. Counted from cysteine to phenylalanine, this CDR3 has 15 amino acids. The sequence is cut down to CDR3 DNA, 45 bases in frame from base 1. For this chain, trimming is 4 bases at the V end and 3 bases at the J end, and the number of junction bases without a gene match is 6. On this clonotype itself: This clone's antigen is unknown. No much larger clone exists at a distance of one base, and base qualities are not known.

The sample was also linked to a second study, of T cells of mothers and their children. In that second paper, the authors write: Nine systemically healthy Caucasian individuals, comprising three mothers and their six children, were included as donors. cDNA synthesis consumed the entire amount of extracted RNA, loaded at approximately 1.4 ug RNA in each 15 ul reaction. In the second PCR, the M1S primer added sample barcodes and 2-4 random nucleotides. More than 8.5 million TCR beta CDR3 reads were obtained from each mother, and some 3.3 million reads were obtained from each child. Thymic selection similarly shapes TCR recombination output in related and unrelated pairs, with minor effect from inherited differences. Related mother-child pairs always showed normalized repertoire overlap that was slightly higher than in unrelated mother-child pairs, though the difference was never significant. No persistent microchimeric T cell clones were found, with a detection sensitivity of approximately 95 clones per million clonotypes. The study used deep NGS to compare TCR beta repertoires of mothers and children, seeking features distinguishing related mother-child pairs from unrelated individuals. The mean age was roughly 36 +/- 4 years for the mothers and approximately 11 +/- 4 years for the children. After adapter ligation was performed with NEBNext reagents, the libraries were sequenced on an Illumina HiSeq 2000 with 100+100 nt paired-end reads. To avoid cross-contamination, the mother libraries and the child libraries were prepared a month apart and sequenced in separate runs. Between roughly 500,000 and 2,300,000 distinct TCR beta clonotypes were identified per donor. Naive TCR beta clonotypes were estimated from low-frequency clonotypes matched to each donor's FACS-determined naive share, without sorting.

This sequence was found in a boy between 10 and 17 years old in good health. Material: blood. The rearrangement combines TRBV7-2 with TRBJ2-5, and TRBD2 matches 9 of the central bases. The DNA sequence reads TGTGCCAGCAGCTCGCGGACTAGCGTAGAAGAGACCCAGTACTTC. Its translation is CASSSRTSVEETQYF.